These 15 T cell receptor beta chains share one sample of origin, sequenced in a study of cytomegalovirus exposure and HLA in healthy donors. The PCR was carried out with 60 Vbeta primers and 13 Jbeta primers. Profiled with immunoSEQ multiplex PCR; TCRdb holds only in-frame clones, not every one. The sample comprises around 190,000 clones, more than 65% of which are singletons, and 0.95% to 1.5% rests with the top ten. Sequencing was done on a sample of PBMCs. The receptors here all came from a girl between 2 and 10 years old in good health and CMV-seropositive.

This clone was picked up a small number of times. The V call is TRBV6-5, the J call TRBJ1-1; D may be TRBD1 (6 bases). Germline lookup yields CDR1 MNHEY and CDR2 SVGAGI. V was clipped by 0 bases and J by 5 bases, with 13 bases between them. The length of the CDR3 is 15 residues. Written as DNA, the CDR3 is TGTGCCAGCAGTTACTCGCCAGGGGTAGGGACTGAAGCTTTCTTT. It codes for CASSYSPGVGTEAFF.

The chain carries TRBV6-1 and TRBJ2-3; D remains ambiguous. Between the trimmed V and J ends, which lost 3 bases and 2 bases, there was a span of 9 bases. CDR3 length: 14 amino acids. CDR1 and CDR2 (germline): MNHNS, SASEGT. The CDR3 spells CASSDGGPTDTQYF. DNA for the CDR3: TGTGCCAGCAGTGATGGTGGGCCCACAGATACGCAGTATTTT.

The chain carries TRBV10-3 and TRBJ2-3, with 7 bases matching TRBD2. The CDR3 has 13 amino acids. Germline CDR1 and CDR2: ENHRY and SYGVKD. The ends lost 7 bases at V and 1 base at J; junction bases unmatched: 2. CDR3 residues: CAIKAGGTDTQYF. CDR3 nucleotide sequence: TGTGCCATCAAGGCGGGGGGCACAGATACGCAGTATTTT.

The chain has TRBV5-4 and TRBJ2-3, with D unresolved. Trimming pared 3 bases from V and 2 bases from J, leaving 7 bases between. Germline V gene data show CDR1 as SGHNT and CDR2 as YYREEE (reference sequence). This CDR3 contains 13 residues. The CDR3, as DNA: TGTGCCAGCAGCTCCCTAACCACAGATACGCAGTATTTT. This sequence encodes CASSSLTTDTQYF.

A single count supports this clone. The chain links TRBV6-6 to TRBJ2-5; possible D gene TRBD1, 7 bases. V lost 4 bases and J lost 2, with 17 bases in between. The CDR3 has 16 residues. Looked up from germline, CDR1 is MNHNY and CDR2 is SVGAGI (reference sequence). CDR3 nucleotides: TGTGCCAGCAGTTTTTACAGGGGAGGAGGGCAAGAGACCCAGTACTTC. This gives the protein CASSFYRGGGQETQYF.

The chain is built from TRBV10-3 and TRBJ1-1; the D gene is possibly TRBD1 (6 bases). V lost 6 bases and J lost 0, with 11 bases in between. CDR1 is ENHRY and CDR2 is SYGVKD in the germline V gene. CDR3 length: 14 residues. In DNA form, the CDR3 reads TGTGCCATCAGAAGACAGGACTTGAACACTGAAGCTTTCTTT. Protein: CAIRRQDLNTEAFF.

This clone has just a few counts. The CDR3 loop reads CASSPRLNDAGPMNTGELFF. The DNA of the CDR3 is TGCGCCAGCAGCCCCCGACTGAATGACGCGGGACCCATGAACACCGGGGAGCTGTTTTTT. The chain employs TRBV4-1 and TRBJ2-2; D might be TRBD2 (6 bases). Trimming removed 4 bases at V and 1 base at J, with 25 bases between. The CDR3 runs 20 residues. The germline V gene has CDR1 MGHRA and CDR2 YSYEKL.

This clone was counted only a few times. CDR3: CASSQDGGNQPQHF. The CDR3 nucleotides are TGCGCCAGCAGCCAAGATGGGGGGAATCAGCCCCAGCATTTT. The V call is TRBV4-1, the J call TRBJ1-5, with D possibly TRBD1 on 5 matching bases. Deletions cut 0 bases from V and 4 bases from J, with 7 bases between. The CDR3 consists of 14 residues. CDR1 MGHRA and CDR2 YSYEKL come from the germline V gene.

The V and J genes are TRBV5-6 and TRBJ1-2; 8 bases are shared with TRBD1. V lost 4 bases, J lost 4 bases, and 3 bases stayed unmatched. CDR3 length equals 13 residues. Germline V lookup: CDR1 SGHDT, CDR2 YYEEEE. CDR3 amino acids: CASSRGQVYGYTF. The DNA for the CDR3 is TGTGCCAGCAGCCGGGGACAGGTCTATGGCTACACCTTC.

This sequence joins TRBV4-1 and TRBJ2-1, with 11 nucleotides matching TRBD2. Germline V gene data show CDR1 as MGHRA and CDR2 as YSYEKL. The trim removed 3 bases at V and 4 bases at J, leaving 5 bases unmatched. CDR3 length: 16 residues. In DNA form, the CDR3 reads TGCGCCAGCAGCCACTTGGGACTAGCGGAATACAATGAGCAGTTCTTC. This translates into CASSHLGLAEYNEQFF.

The chain is built from TRBV30 and TRBJ1-6; TRBD1 matches at 8 bases. V lost 5 bases, J lost 7 bases, and 4 bases stayed unmatched. Looked up from germline, CDR1 is GTSNPN and CDR2 is SVGIG (reference sequence). This CDR3 comprises 13 residues. CDR3 in DNA: TGTGCCTGGCTCCGGGACAGGAATTCACCCCTCCACTTT. Translation: CAWLRDRNSPLHF.

The CDR3 here is CASSELAAGGYTF. As DNA, the CDR3 is TGTGCCAGCAGTGAATTGGCGGCGGGTGGCTACACCTTC. This chain connects TRBV6-1 to TRBJ1-2; D gene uncertain. The CDR3 covers 13 residues. CDR1 and CDR2 (germline): MNHNS, SASEGT. Deletions cut 2 bases from V and 7 bases from J, with 11 bases between.

This clone was recorded only once. This rearrangement joins TRBV15 to TRBJ2-3; tentative D call: TRBD2 (5 bases). The CDR3 length is 16 residues. V lost 5 bases and J 0 bases, leaving 15 bases between the germline ends. Germline V gene lookup returns CDR1 LNHNV and CDR2 YYDKDF (reference sequence). The CDR3 DNA reads as TGTGCCACCAGCCCAAATACGGGGTTTAGCACAGATACGCAGTATTTT. It encodes CATSPNTGFSTDTQYF.

This chain links TRBV30 with TRBJ1-4, with 7 bases matching TRBD1. The CDR3 is made up of 16 amino acids. The V segment lost 3 bases and the J segment 4 bases; nucleotides outside the gene matches: 11. The germline CDR1 and CDR2 sequences are GTSNPN and SVGIG (reference sequence). The CDR3 here is CAWREPPGQFNEKLFF. CDR3 DNA: TGTGCCTGGAGAGAACCACCGGGACAGTTTAATGAAAAACTGTTTTTT.

This chain joins TRBV6-6 and TRBJ2-7; a weak D match, TRBD2 (5 bases). V was clipped by 1 base and J by 7 bases, with 14 bases between them. This CDR3 region has 14 residues. The germline gives CDR1 MNHNY, CDR2 SVGAGI (reference sequence). Written as DNA, the CDR3 is TGTGCCAGCAGTTACTACATGAATCGGGGAGAGCAGTACTTC. Translated: CASSYYMNRGEQYF.